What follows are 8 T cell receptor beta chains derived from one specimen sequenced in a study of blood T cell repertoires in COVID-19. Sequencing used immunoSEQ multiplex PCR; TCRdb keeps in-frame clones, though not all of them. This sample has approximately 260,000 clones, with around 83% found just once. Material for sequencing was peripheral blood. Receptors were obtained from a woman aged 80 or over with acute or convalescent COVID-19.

The CDR3 sequence is CASSLGTGGAGTEAFF. As DNA, the CDR3 is TGCGCCAGCAGCTTAGGGACAGGGGGCGCGGGAACTGAAGCTTTCTTT. The chain is built from TRBV5-1 and TRBJ1-1, with TRBD1 matching 12 bases. V was clipped by 2 bases and J by 5 bases; unmatched bases: 7. Germline V gene data show CDR1 as SGHRS and CDR2 as YFSETQ. The CDR3 is 16 residues long.

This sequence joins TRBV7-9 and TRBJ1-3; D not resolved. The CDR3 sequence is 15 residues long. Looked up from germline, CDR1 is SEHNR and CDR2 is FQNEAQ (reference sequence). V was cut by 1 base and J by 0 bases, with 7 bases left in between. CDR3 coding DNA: TGTGCCAGCAGCTTAGATTTCAGCTCTGGAAACACCATATATTTT. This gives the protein CASSLDFSSGNTIYF.

The CDR3 here is CASSAAGGGITEKLFF. Here the CDR3 DNA reads TGTGCCAGCTCAGCAGCAGGGGGCGGAATAACTGAAAAACTGTTTTTT. The chain has TRBV18 and TRBJ1-4; the match to TRBD1 covers 8 bases. V shed 5 bases and J 7 bases; nucleotides not matched to a gene: 12. CDR1 is KGHSH and CDR2 is LQKENI in the germline V gene. The CDR3 length is 16 residues.

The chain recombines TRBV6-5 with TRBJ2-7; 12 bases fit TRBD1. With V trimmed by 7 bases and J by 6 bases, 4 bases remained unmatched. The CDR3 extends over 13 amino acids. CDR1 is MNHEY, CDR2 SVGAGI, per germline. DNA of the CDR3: TGTGCCAGCACGGGACAGGGGGCTTTCGAGCAGTACTTC. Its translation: CASTGQGAFEQYF.

Here the CDR3 DNA reads TGTGCCAGCAGCTGGGGGCGGGGGACCTACGAGCAGTACTTC. Translation gives CASSWGRGTYEQYF. J is TRBJ2-7 and V is TRBV28; perhaps TRBD2 as D (7 bases). Trimming removed 6 bases at V and 2 bases at J, with 14 bases between. This CDR3 comprises 14 residues. Germline lookup yields CDR1 MDHEN and CDR2 SYDVKM.

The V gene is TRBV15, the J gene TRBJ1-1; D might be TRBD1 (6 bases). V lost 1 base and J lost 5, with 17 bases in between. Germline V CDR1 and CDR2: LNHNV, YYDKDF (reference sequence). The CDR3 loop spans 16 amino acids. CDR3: CATSRGGQTRRTEAFF. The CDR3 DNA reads TGTGCCACCAGCAGAGGGGGGCAGACAAGGAGGACTGAAGCTTTCTTT. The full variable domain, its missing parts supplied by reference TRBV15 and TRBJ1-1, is DAMVIQNPRYQVTQFGKPVTLSCSQTLNHNVMYWYQQKSSQAPKLLFHYYDKDFNNEADTPDNFQSRRPNTSFCFLDIRSPGLGDTAMYLCATSRGGQTRRTEAFFGQGTRLTVV.

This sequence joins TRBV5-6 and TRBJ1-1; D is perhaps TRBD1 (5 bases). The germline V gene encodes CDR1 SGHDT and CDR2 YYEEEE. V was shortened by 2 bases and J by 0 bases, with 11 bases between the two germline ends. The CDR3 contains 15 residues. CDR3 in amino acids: CASSFVDSLNTEAFF. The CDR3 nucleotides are TGTGCCAGCAGCTTTGTTGACAGTTTGAACACTGAAGCTTTCTTT.

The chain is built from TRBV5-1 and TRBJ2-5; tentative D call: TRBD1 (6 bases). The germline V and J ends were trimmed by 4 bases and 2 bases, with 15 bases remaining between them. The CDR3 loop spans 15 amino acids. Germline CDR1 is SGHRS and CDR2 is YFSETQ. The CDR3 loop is CASSTGWGLQETQYF. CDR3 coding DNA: TGCGCCAGCAGCACCGGATGGGGGCTTCAAGAGACCCAGTACTTC.